The next 5 T cell receptor beta chains were all read from a single sample in a study of blood T cell repertoires in COVID-19. Method: immunoSEQ multiplex PCR; TCRdb's copy keeps in-frame clones and lacks some. The sample contains 200,000 to 250,000 clones, 80% to 90% of which appear only once. Input material: PBMCs or T cells enriched from blood (not recorded which). The origin of the receptors is a man between 18 and 29 years old with acute COVID-19.

V and J are TRBV7-2 and TRBJ2-7; D unclear. The germline V gene encodes CDR1 SGHTA and CDR2 FQGNSA. Trimming shortened V by 5 bases and J by 3 bases, and 11 bases separated the two germline ends. The CDR3 is made up of 13 amino acids. The CDR3 DNA reads TGTGCCAGCAGCCCGGCGGCAGTCTACGAGCAGTACTTC. Translating it yields CASSPAAVYEQYF.

The rearrangement links TRBV11-2 to TRBJ2-1; TRBD1 aligns across 9 bases. The V segment lost 6 bases and the J segment 0 bases; nucleotides outside the gene matches: 3. CDR3 length equals 15 residues. Germline V gene sequence: CDR1 SGHAT, CDR2 FQNNGV. Written as DNA, the CDR3 is TGTGCCAGCAGTACGGGACAGGGCTCCTACAATGAGCAGTTCTTC. Translated, it gives CASSTGQGSYNEQFF.

The chain carries TRBV28 and TRBJ2-3; 8 bases are shared with TRBD2. Per the germline V gene, CDR1 is MDHEN and CDR2 is SYDVKM. The CDR3 extends over 15 amino acids. V lost 6 bases, J lost 3 bases, and 8 bases stayed unmatched. CDR3 nucleotide sequence: TGTGCCAGCAGCTCAGCGGGAGAGGGTACAGATACGCAGTATTTT. Encoded protein: CASSSAGEGTDTQYF.

This chain links TRBV6-2 or TRBV6-3 with TRBJ2-7; D might be TRBD2 (5 bases). With 2 bases removed from V and 6 bases from J, the gap between germline ends came to 5 bases. The CDR3 contains 11 residues. Germline values: CDR1 MNHEY, CDR2 SVGEGT. CDR3 residues: CASSYGGEQYF. The CDR3 region has the DNA TGTGCCAGCAGTTACGGAGGCGAGCAGTACTTC.

The V call is TRBV19, the J call TRBJ2-5; 7 bases match TRBD2. The CDR3 covers 14 residues. Trimming at V came to 1 base and at J to 5 bases, leaving 4 bases not matched to a gene. Germline V gives CDR1 LNHDA, CDR2 SQIVND (reference sequence). This chain's CDR3 is CASSIVAGGETQYF. The CDR3 DNA reads as TGTGCCAGTAGTATAGTGGCCGGGGGGGAGACCCAGTACTTC.